This paragraph reports one T cell receptor (beta chain). The sample belongs to a study of technical replicates of blood from several donors. The table came from immunoSEQ multiplex PCR; TCRdb's copy has only in-frame clones and leaves some out. The table shows around 78,000 clones, with 85% to 95% occurring only once. Germline V CDR1 and CDR2: SNHLY, FYNNEI. There are 13 residues in the CDR3. Trimming took 4 bases from V and 5 from J, leaving 9 bases between them. The sequence was obtained from a human donor in good health. V usage is TRBV2 and J usage is TRBJ1-5, with D unresolved. The source material was T cells isolated from PBMCs. CDR3: CASSGTGDQPQHF. CDR3 coding DNA: TGTGCCAGCAGTGGGACTGGAGATCAGCCCCAGCATTTT.